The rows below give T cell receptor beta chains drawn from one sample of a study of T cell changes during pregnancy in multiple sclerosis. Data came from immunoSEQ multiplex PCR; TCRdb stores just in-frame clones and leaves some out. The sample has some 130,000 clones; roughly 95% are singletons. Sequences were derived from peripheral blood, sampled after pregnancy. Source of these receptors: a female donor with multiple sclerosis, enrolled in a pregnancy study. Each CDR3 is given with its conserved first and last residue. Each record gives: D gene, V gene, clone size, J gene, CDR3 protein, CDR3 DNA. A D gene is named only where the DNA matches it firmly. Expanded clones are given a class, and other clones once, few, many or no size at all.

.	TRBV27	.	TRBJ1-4	CASRGDFNEKLFF	TGTGCCAGCAGGGGGGACTTTAATGAAAAACTGTTTTTT
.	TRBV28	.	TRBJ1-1	CASSSGSTEAFF	TGTGCCAGCAGTTCTGGTAGCACTGAAGCTTTCTTT
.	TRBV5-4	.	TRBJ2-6	CASSLVGGGLLSGANVLTF	TGTGCCAGCAGCTTGGTAGGGGGAGGGTTACTCTCTGGGGCCAACGTCCTGACTTTC
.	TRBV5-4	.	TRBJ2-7	CASSPSVAASSYEQYF	TGTGCCAGCAGCCCGAGTGTAGCGGCAAGCTCCTACGAGCAGTACTTC
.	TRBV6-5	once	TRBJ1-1	CASSYRGGNTEAFF	TGTGCCAGCAGTTACAGGGGAGGTAACACTGAAGCTTTCTTT
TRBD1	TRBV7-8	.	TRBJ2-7	CASSLARGTGGRYEQYF	TGTGCCAGCAGCTTAGCGCGAGGGACAGGGGGCAGGTACGAGCAGTACTTC
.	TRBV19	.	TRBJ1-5	CASTSDGGFNQPQHF	TGTGCCAGTACTTCAGACGGGGGGTTCAATCAGCCCCAGCATTTT
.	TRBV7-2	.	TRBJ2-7	CASSSLPITPYEQYF	TGTGCCAGCAGCTCGCTCCCCATCACTCCCTACGAGCAGTACTTC
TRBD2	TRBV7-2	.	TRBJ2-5	CASSRELAAQETQYF	TGTGCCAGCAGCCGAGAACTAGCGGCCCAAGAGACCCAGTACTTC
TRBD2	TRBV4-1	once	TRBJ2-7	CASSQVGTSGSFYEQYF	TGCGCCAGCAGCCAGGTCGGGACTAGCGGGAGTTTTTACGAGCAGTACTTC
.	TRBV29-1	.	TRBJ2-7	CSVVSPGQSYEQYF	TGCAGCGTTGTATCCCCTGGACAGTCCTACGAGCAGTACTTC
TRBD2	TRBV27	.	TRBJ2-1	CASRLSGRRANNEQFF	TGTGCCAGCAGGCTTAGCGGGAGGAGGGCAAACAATGAGCAGTTCTTC
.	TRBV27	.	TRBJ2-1	CASRSSSYNEQFF	TGTGCCAGCAGATCGAGCTCCTACAATGAGCAGTTCTTC
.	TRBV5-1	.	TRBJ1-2	CASSLEGGPDYGYTF	TGCGCCAGCAGCTTGGAAGGAGGGCCTGACTATGGCTACACCTTC
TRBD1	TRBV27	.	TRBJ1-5	CASSDRGNQPQHF	TGTGCCAGCAGTGACAGGGGCAATCAGCCCCAGCATTTT
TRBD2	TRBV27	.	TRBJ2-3	CASRSPGTSGYSTDTQYF	TGTGCCAGCAGGAGCCCCGGGACTAGCGGCTACTCCACAGATACGCAGTATTTT
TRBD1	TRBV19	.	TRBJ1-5	CASSFDREGNQPQHF	TGTGCCAGTAGTTTCGACAGGGAGGGCAATCAGCCCCAGCATTTT
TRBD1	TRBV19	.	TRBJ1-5	CASSIRGWDRGGNQPQHF	TGTGCCAGTAGTATTCGAGGATGGGACAGGGGAGGCAATCAGCCCCAGCATTTT
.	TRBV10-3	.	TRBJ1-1	CAISESVRQMNTEAFF	TGTGCCATCAGTGAGTCGGTCCGACAAATGAACACTGAAGCTTTCTTT
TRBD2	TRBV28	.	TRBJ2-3	CASNYHYSSGSADTQYF	TGTGCCAGCAATTACCACTACTCTAGCGGGAGTGCAGATACGCAGTATTTT
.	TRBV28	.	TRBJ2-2	CASKVQGIAGELFF	TGTGCCAGCAAGGTACAGGGTATTGCCGGGGAGCTGTTTTTT
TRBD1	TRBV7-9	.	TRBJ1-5	CASSLDRENQPQHF	TGTGCCAGCAGCCTCGACAGGGAAAATCAGCCCCAGCATTTT
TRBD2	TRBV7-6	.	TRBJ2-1	CASSSISGTRNEQFF	TGTGCCAGCAGCTCGATTAGCGGGACTCGCAATGAGCAGTTCTTC
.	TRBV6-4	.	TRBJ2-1	CASSDSAGSYNEQFF	TGTGCCAGCAGTGACTCAGCGGGCTCCTACAATGAGCAGTTCTTC
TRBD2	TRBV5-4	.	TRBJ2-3	CASSATSGRAPTDTQYF	TGTGCCAGCAGCGCAACTAGCGGGAGGGCCCCAACAGATACGCAGTATTTT
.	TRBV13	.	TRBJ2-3	CASSLDGLSAEDTQYF	TGTGCCAGCAGCTTAGATGGGTTGTCGGCGGAAGATACGCAGTATTTT
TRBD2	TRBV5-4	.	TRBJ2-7	CASSLSLAGVYEQYF	TGTGCCAGCAGCTTGTCACTAGCGGGAGTCTACGAGCAGTACTTC
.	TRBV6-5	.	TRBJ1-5	CASSYGGADNQPQHF	TGTGCCAGCAGTTACGGGGGGGCTGACAATCAGCCCCAGCATTTT
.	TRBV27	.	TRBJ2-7	CASSWQGGPYEQYF	TGTGCCAGCAGTTGGCAGGGAGGCCCCTACGAGCAGTACTTC
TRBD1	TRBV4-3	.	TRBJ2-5	CASSQSGQGQETQYF	TGCGCCAGCAGCCAGTCGGGACAGGGTCAAGAGACCCAGTACTTC
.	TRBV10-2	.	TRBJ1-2	CASSELGRSSYGYTF	TGCGCCAGCAGTGAGCTGGGTAGGAGCTCCTATGGCTACACCTTC
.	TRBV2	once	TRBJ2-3	CASSEERVVTDTQYF	TGTGCCAGCAGTGAAGAGCGGGTGGTCACAGATACGCAGTATTTT
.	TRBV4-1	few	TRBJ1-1	CASRGRANTEAFF	TGCGCCAGCAGGGGGAGGGCCAACACTGAAGCTTTCTTT
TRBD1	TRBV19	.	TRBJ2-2	CASSMTGYTGELFF	TGTGCCAGTAGTATGACAGGGTACACCGGGGAGCTGTTTTTT
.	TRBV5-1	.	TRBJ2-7	CASSSDSFSTYEQYF	TGCGCCAGCAGCTCCGACAGCTTCAGTACCTACGAGCAGTACTTC
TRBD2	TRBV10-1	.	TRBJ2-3	CASSESGDYRTLTDTQYF	TGCGCCAGCAGTGAGTCTGGGGACTACCGAACCCTCACAGATACGCAGTATTTT
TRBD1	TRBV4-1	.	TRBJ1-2	CASSQDLDRASTF	TGCGCCAGCAGCCAAGATCTGGACAGGGCTTCCACCTTC
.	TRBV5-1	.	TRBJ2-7	CASSLVLRHEQYF	TGCGCCAGCAGCTTGGTGTTGCGGCACGAGCAGTACTTC
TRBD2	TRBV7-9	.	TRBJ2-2	CASSSAVLAVLGELFF	TGTGCCAGCAGCTCAGCGGTCCTAGCGGTGCTGGGGGAGCTGTTTTTT
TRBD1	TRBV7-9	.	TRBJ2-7	CASSPRDRAYEQYF	TGTGCCAGCAGCCCCCGGGACAGGGCCTACGAGCAGTACTTC
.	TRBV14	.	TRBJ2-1	CASRHSGSSYNEQFF	TGTGCCAGCAGACATAGCGGTAGCTCCTACAATGAGCAGTTCTTC
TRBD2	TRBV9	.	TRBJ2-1	CASSVGLAGREQFF	TGTGCCAGCAGCGTCGGACTAGCGGGGAGGGAGCAGTTCTTC
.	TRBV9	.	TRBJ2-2	CASSVDPSPSTGELFF	TGTGCCAGCAGCGTAGATCCCTCTCCGAGCACCGGGGAGCTGTTTTTT
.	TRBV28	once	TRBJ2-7	CAAGLYEQYF	TGTGCCGCTGGCCTTTACGAGCAGTACTTC
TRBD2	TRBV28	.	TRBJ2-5	CASSFGLAGDKETQYF	TGTGCCAGCAGTTTCGGACTAGCGGGCGACAAAGAGACCCAGTACTTC
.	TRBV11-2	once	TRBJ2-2	CASSLAPTVGGELFF	TGTGCCAGCAGCTTAGCCCCGACTGTCGGCGGGGAGCTGTTTTTT